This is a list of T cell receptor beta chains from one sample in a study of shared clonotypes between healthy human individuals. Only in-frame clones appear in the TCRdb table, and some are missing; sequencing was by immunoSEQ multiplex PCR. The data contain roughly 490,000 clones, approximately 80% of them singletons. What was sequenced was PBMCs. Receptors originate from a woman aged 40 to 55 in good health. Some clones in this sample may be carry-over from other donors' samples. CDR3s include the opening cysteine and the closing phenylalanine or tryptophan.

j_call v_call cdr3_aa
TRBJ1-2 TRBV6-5 CASRSTGSNYGYTF
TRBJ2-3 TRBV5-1 CASSKERGPTDTQYF
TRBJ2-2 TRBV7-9 CASSLQGIRTGELFF
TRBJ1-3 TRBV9 CASSVRGENTIYF
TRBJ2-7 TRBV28 CASSFPPGSGSSYEQYF
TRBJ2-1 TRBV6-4 CASSEGQGGNEQFF
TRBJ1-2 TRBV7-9 CASSLTDSPPANYGYTF
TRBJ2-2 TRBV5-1 CASSLGTSGTTGELFF
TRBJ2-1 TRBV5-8 CASSWDRDNEQFF
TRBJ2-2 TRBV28 CASSPIEGQGNTGELFF
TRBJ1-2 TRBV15 CATSRAGGQFYGYTF
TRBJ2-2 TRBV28 CASSLGGRGATGELFF
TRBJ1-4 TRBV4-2 CASSQSRGGGEKLFF
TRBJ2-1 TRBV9 CASSLQTVNEQFF
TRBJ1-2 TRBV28 CASSLTELYGYTF
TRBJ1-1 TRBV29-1 CSVVGSVEAFF
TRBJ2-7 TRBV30 CAWSATGDYEQYF
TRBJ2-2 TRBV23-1 CASRRDRVTGELFF
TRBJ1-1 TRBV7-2 CASSLGRVSRAFF
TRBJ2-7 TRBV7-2 CASSPGSGRYEQYF
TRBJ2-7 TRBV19 CASSQQDTWSYEQYF
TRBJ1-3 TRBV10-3 CAISESDGEFETIYF
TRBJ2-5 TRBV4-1 CASSQGVLITARRETQYF
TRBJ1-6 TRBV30 CAWNGQGAESPLHF
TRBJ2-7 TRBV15 CATSRNRDRYEQYF
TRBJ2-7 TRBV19 CASRNRAATTYEQYF
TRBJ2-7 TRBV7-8 CASSPGTSGEQYF
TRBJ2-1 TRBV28 CASSLASGDINEQFF
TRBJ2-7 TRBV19 CASSIGADEQYF
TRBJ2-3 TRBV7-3 CASSRQQPDTQYF
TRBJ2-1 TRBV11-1 CASSLGPSEAQFF
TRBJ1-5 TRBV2 CASRGEKGNQPQHF
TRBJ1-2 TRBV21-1 CASSKWDDSLTNYGYTF
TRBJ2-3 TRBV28 CASSPFDRAVTDTQYF
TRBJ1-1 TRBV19 CASIPGQGARTEAFF
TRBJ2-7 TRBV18 CASSPPGPPRHEQYF
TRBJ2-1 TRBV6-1 CASSEGLAGAIYTRHEQFF
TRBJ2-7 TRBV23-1 CASSHTLAGASPHEQYF
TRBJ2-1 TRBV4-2 CASSQGGLAIASYNEQFF
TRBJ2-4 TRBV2 CASSLGLALNIQYF